This TCR beta chain was recovered during a study of human T cells and chemical hapten exposure. In TCRdb, the RACE reads were re-called with MiXCR into one record per CDR3 protein. Among around 150,000 distinct CDR3 sequences, 28% were seen once, and the ten largest hold about 2.1%. V dropped 7 bases and J dropped 9 bases, with 15 bases sitting between them. Per the germline V gene, CDR1 is DFQATT and CDR2 is SNEGSKA (reference sequence). This CDR3 has 11 amino acids. Time point: patch test 3, about 24 weeks after DPC sensitization. Described treatment: therapeutic diphenylcyclopropenone sensitization with weekly scalp DPC.

This rearrangement joins TRBV20-1 to TRBJ2-5, with D maybe TRBD2 (5 bases). This sequence originates from a woman aged 18-29 years with alopecia areata. Some clones in this sample may be carry-over from other donors' samples. The sample in question was whole blood, obtained in connection with sensitization to the hapten diphenylcyclopropenone (DPC). CDR3 DNA: TGCAGTGAGGGCGACGGCGGGTCCCAGTACTTC. Translation gives CSEGDGGSQYF.